The 18 T cell receptor beta chains below all came from one sample that was sequenced in a study of CD8+ T cells in alopecia areata. cDNA serving as the sequencing template came from extracted, reverse transcribed RNA. Sequencing used immunoSEQ multiplex PCR; TCRdb keeps in-frame clones, though not all of them. The table records 130,000 to 150,000 clones, about 51% of them present only once. The material was CD4+ T cells sorted from blood, obtained at week 0. These receptors were collected from a human donor with alopecia areata.

The V call is TRBV27, the J call TRBJ2-2; D not resolved. V lost 3 bases and J lost 4, with 12 bases in between. This CDR3 spans 15 amino acids. The V gene's germline CDR1 is MNHEY and CDR2 SMNVEV (reference sequence). The CDR3 DNA sequence: TGTGCCAGCAGTTTCTCCCCCGTGGGCACCGGGGAGCTGTTTTTT. It yields the protein CASSFSPVGTGELFF.

This clone showed up just a few times. The chain is built from TRBV7-3 and TRBJ2-6; TRBD2 might be the D (5 bases). Trimming pared 6 bases from V and 0 bases from J, leaving 18 bases between. The germline gives CDR1 SGHTA, CDR2 FQGTGA. This CDR3 is 18 amino acids long. Here the CDR3 DNA reads TGTGCCAGCAGGATCCAAGGAGGTACCCCCTCTGGGGCCAACGTCCTGACTTTC. This codes for CASRIQGGTPSGANVLTF.

The genes are TRBV15 and TRBJ2-5, with a weak D call TRBD1 (5 bases). Germline CDR1 LNHNV, CDR2 YYDKDF (reference sequence). Trimming cost V 5 bases and J 4 bases, with 8 bases left between them. The CDR3 totals 12 residues. CDR3 sequence: CATSGAAETQYF. DNA for the CDR3: TGTGCCACCAGCGGGGCTGCAGAGACCCAGTACTTC.

The V and J genes are TRBV5-1 and TRBJ2-2, with D perhaps TRBD2 (5 bases). Germline lookup yields CDR1 SGHRS and CDR2 YFSETQ. The V gene lost 3 bases and the J gene lost 2 bases, with 14 bases spanning the gap. The CDR3 has 16 amino acids. CDR3 loop: CASSSAGNINTGELFF. CDR3 coding DNA: TGCGCCAGCAGCTCCGCCGGGAACATTAACACCGGGGAGCTGTTTTTT.

V gene TRBV7-8 combines with J gene TRBJ2-7, with D tentatively TRBD1 (6 bases). This CDR3 has 14 amino acids. Deletions cut 3 bases from V and 3 bases from J, with 12 bases between. Germline V CDR1 and CDR2: SGHVS, FQNEAQ. The CDR3 DNA is TGTGCCAGCAGCTTTGGGGACACATTCTACGAGCAGTACTTC. It codes for CASSFGDTFYEQYF.

The V gene is TRBV6-1, the J gene TRBJ2-1, with D possibly called TRBD1 or TRBD2 (6 bases each). CDR3 length equals 14 residues. Germline V gene data show CDR1 as MNHNS and CDR2 as SASEGT. Trimming took off 2 bases at V and 4 bases at J, with 9 bases between the two ends. The CDR3 DNA reads as TGTGCCAGCAGTGAACGGAGGGGGTACAATGAGCAGTTCTTC. Encoded protein: CASSERRGYNEQFF.

The rearrangement joins TRBV30 to TRBJ1-2; D not certain. The germline V gene encodes CDR1 GTSNPN and CDR2 SVGIG (reference sequence). The CDR3 has 12 residues. The ends were cut back, 2 bases at V and 8 bases at J, with 12 bases in the middle. The CDR3 reads CAWSPWGGGYTF. CDR3 nucleotides: TGTGCCTGGAGTCCTTGGGGAGGAGGCTACACCTTC.

The chain employs TRBV29-1 and TRBJ2-2; D may match TRBD1 or TRBD2 (6 bases each). V dropped 6 bases and J dropped 6 bases, with 20 bases sitting between them. CDR3 size: 15 residues. Germline lookup yields CDR1 SQVTM and CDR2 ANQGSEA. CDR3 in amino acids: CSVEEGRGDSGELFF. For the CDR3, the DNA is TGCAGCGTGGAGGAGGGCAGGGGAGATTCCGGGGAGCTGTTTTTT.

This clone was counted between two and nine times. The rearrangement links TRBV6-5 to TRBJ1-3; D not resolved. V was trimmed by 8 bases and J by 4 bases, leaving 9 bases between them. This CDR3 has 12 residues. Germline assignment: CDR1 MNHEY and CDR2 SVGAGI. DNA of the CDR3: TGTGCCAGCGGTCAGCGGGGAAACACCATATATTTT. It yields the protein CASGQRGNTIYF.

The chain joins TRBV19 to TRBJ1-1; D not certain. Germline V gene data show CDR1 as LNHDA and CDR2 as SQIVND (reference sequence). This CDR3 region has 12 residues. Trimming removed 7 bases from V and 5 bases from J, with 11 bases in between. The CDR3 region is CASNRGTTEAFF. The CDR3 DNA reads TGTGCCAGTAACCGAGGAACAACTGAAGCTTTCTTT. Full variable domain (remainder filled in from reference TRBV19 and TRBJ1-1): DGGITQSPKYLFRKEGQNVTLSCEQNLNHDAMYWYRQDPGQGLRLIYYSQIVNDFQKGDIAEGYSVSREKKESFPLTVTSAQKNPTAFYLCASNRGTTEAFFGQGTRLTVV.

This clone was detected ten times or more. This chain connects TRBV29-1 to TRBJ2-7; D not certain. Germline V lookup: CDR1 SQVTM, CDR2 ANQGSEA. This CDR3 has 12 residues. Trimming pared 2 bases from V and 5 bases from J, leaving 10 bases between. In DNA, the CDR3 is TGCAGCGTTGAAAAGACGGGCCACGAGCAGTACTTC. This sequence encodes CSVEKTGHEQYF.

The chain has TRBV15 and TRBJ2-7, with 7 bases that match TRBD2. The CDR3 sequence is 14 residues long. V was clipped by 6 bases and J by 2 bases; unmatched bases: 7. Germline-derived CDR1 and CDR2 are LNHNV and YYDKDF (reference sequence). The CDR3 bases are TGTGCCACCAGTGGGGCCCGGGGGGCCTACGAGCAGTACTTC. Protein product: CATSGARGAYEQYF. The full variable domain, its missing parts supplied by reference TRBV15 and TRBJ2-7, is DAMVIQNPRYQVTQFGKPVTLSCSQTLNHNVMYWYQQKSSQAPKLLFHYYDKDFNNEADTPDNFQSRRPNTSFCFLDIRSPGLGDTAMYLCATSGARGAYEQYFGPGTRLTVT.

The V gene is TRBV30, the J gene TRBJ2-7; maybe TRBD1 (6 bases). The V and J ends lost 0 bases and 4 bases respectively, with 7 bases between them. Germline lookup yields CDR1 GTSNPN and CDR2 SVGIG (reference sequence). The CDR3 length is 12 residues. As DNA, the CDR3 is TGTGCCTGGAGTGTAACAGGGTACGAGCAGTACTTC. This translates into CAWSVTGYEQYF.

This clone was recorded a few times. V is TRBV2 and J is TRBJ2-7; D remains ambiguous. The CDR3 contains 11 residues. The germline V gene has CDR1 SNHLY and CDR2 FYNNEI. V was clipped by 0 bases and J by 11 bases, with 8 bases between them. For the CDR3, the DNA is TGTGCCAGCAGTGAAGCGCAGGTGGAGTACTTC. Translation: CASSEAQVEYF. Variable domain in full (rest from reference TRBV2 and TRBJ2-7): EPEVTQTPSHQVTQMGQEVILRCVPISNHLYFYWYRQILGQKVEFLVSFYNNEISEKSEIFDDQFSVERPDGSNFTLKIRSTKLEDSAMYFCASSEAQVEYFGPGTRLTVT.

The chain has TRBV29-1 and TRBJ2-3; 8 positions agree with TRBD2. CDR3 length: 14 amino acids. Germline trimming cut 3 bases from V and 4 bases from J; bases unmatched to any gene: 6. Germline V gene data show CDR1 as SQVTM and CDR2 as ANQGSEA. This chain's CDR3 is CSVDRTGGADTQYF. CDR3 DNA sequence: TGCAGCGTTGATAGGACCGGGGGGGCAGATACGCAGTATTTT.

This clone was counted between two and nine times. The chain carries TRBV4-1 and TRBJ1-2; possible D gene TRBD1, 5 bases. The CDR3 totals 14 residues. V was trimmed by 4 bases and J by 3 bases, leaving 12 bases between them. Germline loops: CDR1 MGHRA, CDR2 YSYEKL. CDR3 nucleotide sequence: TGCGCCAGCAGCCCCGGGACGCCGTACTATGGCTACACCTTC. Its translation is CASSPGTPYYGYTF.

This clone came up a few times. The chain carries TRBV7-2 and TRBJ1-2; D might be TRBD1 (5 bases). Deletions cut 6 bases from V and 4 bases from J, with 12 bases between. Germline V gene data show CDR1 as SGHTA and CDR2 as FQGNSA. The CDR3 consists of 13 residues. The CDR3 DNA sequence: TGTGCCAGCAGTAACGACAGCCTCTATGGCTACACCTTC. Translated: CASSNDSLYGYTF.

This clone was counted only a few times. The V and J genes are TRBV4-1 and TRBJ2-5; D call uncertain. Trimming cost V 4 bases and J 4 bases, with 16 bases left between them. Germline CDR1 and CDR2: MGHRA and YSYEKL. The CDR3 loop spans 15 amino acids. Here the CDR3 DNA reads TGCGCCAGCAGCCCTCGGAGTCCGATCGGAGAGACCCAGTACTTC. Encoded protein: CASSPRSPIGETQYF.